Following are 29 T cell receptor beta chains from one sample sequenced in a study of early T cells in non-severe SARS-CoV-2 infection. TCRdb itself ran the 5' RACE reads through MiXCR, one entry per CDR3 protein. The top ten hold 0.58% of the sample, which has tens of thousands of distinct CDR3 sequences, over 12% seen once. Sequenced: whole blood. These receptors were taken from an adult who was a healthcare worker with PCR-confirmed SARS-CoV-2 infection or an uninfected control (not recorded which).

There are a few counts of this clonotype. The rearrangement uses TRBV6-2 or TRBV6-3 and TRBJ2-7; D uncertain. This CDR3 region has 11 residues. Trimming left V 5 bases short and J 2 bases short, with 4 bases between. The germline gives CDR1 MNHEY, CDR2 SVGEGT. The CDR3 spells CASSSAYEQYV. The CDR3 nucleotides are TGTGCCAGCAGTAGCGCCTACGAGCAGTACGTC.

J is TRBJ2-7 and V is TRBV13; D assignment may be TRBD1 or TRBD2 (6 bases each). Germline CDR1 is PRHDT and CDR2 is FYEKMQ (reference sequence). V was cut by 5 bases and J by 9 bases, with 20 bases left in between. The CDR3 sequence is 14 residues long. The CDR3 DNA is TGTGCCAGCAGCCACAAACGGGGGCCCCCCGGGCAGTACGTC. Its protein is CASSHKRGPPGQYV.

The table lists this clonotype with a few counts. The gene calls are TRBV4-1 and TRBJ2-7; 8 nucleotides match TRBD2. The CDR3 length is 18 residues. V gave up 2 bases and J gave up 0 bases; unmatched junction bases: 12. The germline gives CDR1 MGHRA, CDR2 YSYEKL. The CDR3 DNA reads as TGCGCCAGCAGCCAACGCCGGGAGGGCAGCGAACCCTCCTACGAGCAGTACGTC. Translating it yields CASSQRREGSEPSYEQYV.

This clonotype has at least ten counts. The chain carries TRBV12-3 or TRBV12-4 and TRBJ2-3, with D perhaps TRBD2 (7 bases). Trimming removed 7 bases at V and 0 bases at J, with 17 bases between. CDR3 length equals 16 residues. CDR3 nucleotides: TGTGCCAGCACCACAAGGGGGGGGAGAAGCACAGATACGCAGTATTTT. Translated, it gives CASTTRGGRSTDTQYF.

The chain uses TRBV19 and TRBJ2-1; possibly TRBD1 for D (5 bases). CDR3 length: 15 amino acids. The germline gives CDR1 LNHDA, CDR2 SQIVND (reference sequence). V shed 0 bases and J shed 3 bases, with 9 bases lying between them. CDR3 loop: CASSIETELYNEQFF. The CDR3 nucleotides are TGTGCCAGTAGTATAGAGACAGAGCTCTACAATGAGCAGTTCTTC.

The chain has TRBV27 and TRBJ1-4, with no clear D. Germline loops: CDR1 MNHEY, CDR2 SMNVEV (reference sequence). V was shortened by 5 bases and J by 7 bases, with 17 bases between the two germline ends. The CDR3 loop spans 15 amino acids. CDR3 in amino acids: CASSPFLNRGEKLFF. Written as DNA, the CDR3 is TGTGCCAGCAGTCCCTTTCTCAATCGGGGTGAAAAACTGTTTTTT.

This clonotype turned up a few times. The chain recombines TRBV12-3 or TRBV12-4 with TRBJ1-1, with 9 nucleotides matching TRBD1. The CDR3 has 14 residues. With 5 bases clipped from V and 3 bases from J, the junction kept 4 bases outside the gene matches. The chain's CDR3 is CASSRGQGYTEAFF. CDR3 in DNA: TGTGCCAGCAGTCGTGGACAGGGGTACACTGAAGCTTTCTTT.

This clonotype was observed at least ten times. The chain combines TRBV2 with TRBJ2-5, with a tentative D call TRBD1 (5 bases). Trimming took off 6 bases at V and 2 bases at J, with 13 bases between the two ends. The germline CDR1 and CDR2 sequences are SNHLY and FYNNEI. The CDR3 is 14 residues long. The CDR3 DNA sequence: TGTGCCAGCAGGATGACAGCTAATCAAGAGACCCAGTACTTC. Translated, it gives CASRMTANQETQYF. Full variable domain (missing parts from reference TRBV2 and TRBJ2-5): EPEVTQTPSHQVTQMGQEVILRCVPISNHLYFYWYRQILGQKVEFLVSFYNNEISEKSEIFDDQFSVERPDGSNFTLKIRSTKLEDSAMYFCASRMTANQETQYFGPGTRLLVL.

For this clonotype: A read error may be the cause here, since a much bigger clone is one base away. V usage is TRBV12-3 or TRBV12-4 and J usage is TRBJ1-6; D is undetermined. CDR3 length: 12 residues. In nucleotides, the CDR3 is TGTGCCAGCAGTTTTGGCAATTCACCCCTCTACTTT. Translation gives CASSFGNSPLYF.

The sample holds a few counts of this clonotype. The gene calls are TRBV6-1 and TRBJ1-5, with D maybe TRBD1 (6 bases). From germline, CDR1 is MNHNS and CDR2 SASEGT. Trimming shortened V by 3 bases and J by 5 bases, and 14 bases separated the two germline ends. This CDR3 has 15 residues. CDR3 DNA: TGTGCCAGCAGTGATATGGGACAACCCGATCAGCCCCAGCATTTT. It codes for CASSDMGQPDQPQHF.

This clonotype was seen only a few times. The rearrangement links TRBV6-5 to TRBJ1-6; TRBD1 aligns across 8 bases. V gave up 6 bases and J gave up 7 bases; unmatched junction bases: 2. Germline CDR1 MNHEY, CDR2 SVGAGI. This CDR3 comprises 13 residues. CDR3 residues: CASSHRGNSPLHF. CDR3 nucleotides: TGTGCCAGCAGCCACAGGGGGAATTCACCCCTCCACTTT.

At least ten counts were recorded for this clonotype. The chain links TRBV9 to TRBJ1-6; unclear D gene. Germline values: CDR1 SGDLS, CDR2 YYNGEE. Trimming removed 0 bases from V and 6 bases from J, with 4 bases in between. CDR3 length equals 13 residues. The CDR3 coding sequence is TGTGCCAGCAGCGTAGCGAGTAATTCACCCCTCCACTTT. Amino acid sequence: CASSVASNSPLHF.

CDR3 nucleotides: TGTGCCACCTCTCAGGACAGGGTTCCTAGCGGTGGCTACACCTTC. Protein: CATSQDRVPSGGYTF. The chain couples TRBV19 to TRBJ1-2; 8 nucleotides match TRBD1. CDR1 LNHDA and CDR2 SQIVND come from the germline V gene (reference sequence). The V and J ends lost 10 bases and 7 bases, in that order; junction bases with no gene match: 17. CDR3 size: 15 residues.

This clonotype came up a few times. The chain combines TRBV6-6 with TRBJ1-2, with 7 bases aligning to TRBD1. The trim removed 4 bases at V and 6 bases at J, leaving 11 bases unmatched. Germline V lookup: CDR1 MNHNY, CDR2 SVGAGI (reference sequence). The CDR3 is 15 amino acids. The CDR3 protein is CASSSPFDRVDGYTF. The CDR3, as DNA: TGTGCCAGCAGTTCCCCCTTCGACAGGGTGGATGGCTACACCTTC.

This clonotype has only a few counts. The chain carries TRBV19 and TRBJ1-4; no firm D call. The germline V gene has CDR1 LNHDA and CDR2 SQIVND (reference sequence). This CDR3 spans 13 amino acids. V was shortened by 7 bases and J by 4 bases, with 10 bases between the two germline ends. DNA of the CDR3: TGTGCCAGTATAGACACGAATAATGAAAAACTGTTTTTT. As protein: CASIDTNNEKLFF.

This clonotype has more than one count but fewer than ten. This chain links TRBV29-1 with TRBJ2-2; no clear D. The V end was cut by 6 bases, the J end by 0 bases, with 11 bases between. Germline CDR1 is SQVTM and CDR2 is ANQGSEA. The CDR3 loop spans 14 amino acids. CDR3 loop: CSVAQDANTGELFF. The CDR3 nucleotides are TGCAGCGTGGCCCAGGACGCGAACACCGGGGAGCTGTTTTTT.

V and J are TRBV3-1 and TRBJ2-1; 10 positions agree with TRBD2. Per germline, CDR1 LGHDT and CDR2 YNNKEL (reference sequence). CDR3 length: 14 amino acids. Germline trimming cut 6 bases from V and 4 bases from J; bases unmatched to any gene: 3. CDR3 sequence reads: CASSLAGGYNEQFF. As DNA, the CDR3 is TGTGCCAGCAGTTTAGCGGGGGGTTACAATGAGCAGTTCTTC.

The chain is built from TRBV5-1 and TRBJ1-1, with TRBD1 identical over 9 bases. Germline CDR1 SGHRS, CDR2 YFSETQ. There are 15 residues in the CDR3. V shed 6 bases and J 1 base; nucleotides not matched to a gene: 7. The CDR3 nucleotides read TGCGCCAGCACCTCACAGGGGGCGGGGAACACTGAAGCTTTCTTT. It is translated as CASTSQGAGNTEAFF.

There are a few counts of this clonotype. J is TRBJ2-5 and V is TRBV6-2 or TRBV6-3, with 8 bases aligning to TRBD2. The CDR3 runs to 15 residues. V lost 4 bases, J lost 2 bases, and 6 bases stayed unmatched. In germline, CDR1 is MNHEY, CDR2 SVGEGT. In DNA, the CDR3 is TGTGCCAGCAGTTCGCAGCGGGGGATACAAGAGACCCAGTACTTC. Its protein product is CASSSQRGIQETQYF.

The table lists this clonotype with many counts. CDR3 sequence reads: CASSLSDWENIQYF. The CDR3 DNA reads TGTGCCAGCAGCTTAAGTGACTGGGAAAACATTCAGTACTTC. The gene calls are TRBV7-2 and TRBJ2-4; no reliable D call. Trimming pared 2 bases from V and 5 bases from J, leaving 10 bases between. Germline V gene data show CDR1 as SGHTA and CDR2 as FQGNSA. This CDR3 region has 14 residues.

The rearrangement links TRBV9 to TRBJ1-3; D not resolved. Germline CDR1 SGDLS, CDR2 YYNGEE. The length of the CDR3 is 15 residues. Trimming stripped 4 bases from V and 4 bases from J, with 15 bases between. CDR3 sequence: CASSLKTDGGNTIYF. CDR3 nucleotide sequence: TGTGCCAGCAGCCTTAAAACGGACGGCGGAAACACCATATATTTT.

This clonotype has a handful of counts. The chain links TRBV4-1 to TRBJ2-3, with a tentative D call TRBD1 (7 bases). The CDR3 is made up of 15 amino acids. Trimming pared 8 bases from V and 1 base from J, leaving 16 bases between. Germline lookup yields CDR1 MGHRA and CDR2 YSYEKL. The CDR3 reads CASGTWTGGTDTQYF. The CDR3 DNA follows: TGCGCCAGCGGGACTTGGACAGGCGGCACAGATACGCAGTATTTT.

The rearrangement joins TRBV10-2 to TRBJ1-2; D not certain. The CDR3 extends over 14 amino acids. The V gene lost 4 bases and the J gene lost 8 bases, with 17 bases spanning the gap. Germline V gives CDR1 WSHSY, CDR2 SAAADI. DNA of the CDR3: TGCGCCAGCAGTGGCTTCGGATCCTCAGGAGGCTACACCTTC. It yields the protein CASSGFGSSGGYTF.

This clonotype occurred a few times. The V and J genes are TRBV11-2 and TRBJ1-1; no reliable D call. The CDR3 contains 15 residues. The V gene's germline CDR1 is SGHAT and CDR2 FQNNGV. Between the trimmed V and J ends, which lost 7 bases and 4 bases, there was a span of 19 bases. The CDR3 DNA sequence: TGTGCCAGCACCCCCCTCGGTGGCCGGGGCACTGAAGCTTTCTTT. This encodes CASTPLGGRGTEAFF.

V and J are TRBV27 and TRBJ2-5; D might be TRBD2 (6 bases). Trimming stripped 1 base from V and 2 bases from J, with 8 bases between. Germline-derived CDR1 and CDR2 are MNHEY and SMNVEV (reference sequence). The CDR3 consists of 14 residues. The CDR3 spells CASSLYRGQETQYF. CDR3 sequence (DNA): TGTGCCAGCAGTTTATATCGGGGGCAAGAGACCCAGTACTTC.

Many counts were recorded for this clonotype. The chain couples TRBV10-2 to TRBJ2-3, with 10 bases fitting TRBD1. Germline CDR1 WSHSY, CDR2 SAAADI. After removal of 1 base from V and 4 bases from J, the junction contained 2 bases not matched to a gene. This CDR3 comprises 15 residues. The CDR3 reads CASSEWTGGADTQYF. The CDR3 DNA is TGCGCCAGCAGTGAGTGGACAGGGGGAGCAGATACGCAGTATTTT.

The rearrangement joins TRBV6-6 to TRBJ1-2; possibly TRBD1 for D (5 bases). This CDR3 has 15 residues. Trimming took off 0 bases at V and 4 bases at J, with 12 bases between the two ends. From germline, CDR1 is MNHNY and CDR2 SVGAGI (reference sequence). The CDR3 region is CASSYSRGSSYGYTF. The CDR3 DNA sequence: TGTGCCAGCAGTTACTCGAGGGGCAGCTCCTATGGCTACACCTTC.

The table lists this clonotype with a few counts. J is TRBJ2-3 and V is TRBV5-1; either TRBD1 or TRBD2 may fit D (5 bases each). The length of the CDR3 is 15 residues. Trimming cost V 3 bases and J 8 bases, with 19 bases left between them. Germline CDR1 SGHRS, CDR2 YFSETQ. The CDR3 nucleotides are TGCGCCAGCAGCTCTGGGACGGAGGTTGCCCTTACGCAGTATTTT. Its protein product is CASSSGTEVALTQYF.

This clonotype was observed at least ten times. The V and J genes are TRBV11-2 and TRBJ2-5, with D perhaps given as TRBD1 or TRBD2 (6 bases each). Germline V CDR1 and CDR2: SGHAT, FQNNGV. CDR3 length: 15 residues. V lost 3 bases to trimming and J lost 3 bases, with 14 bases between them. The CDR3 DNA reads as TGTGCCAGCAGCTTCCAGGCGGGACACAAAGAGACCCAGTACTTC. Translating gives CASSFQAGHKETQYF.